The 8 T cell receptor beta chains in this list originate from one sample, sequenced in a study of cytomegalovirus exposure and HLA in healthy donors. PCR primers comprised 60 Vbeta and 13 Jbeta primers. Sequencing was performed with immunoSEQ multiplex PCR; in TCRdb, only in-frame clones are kept and a portion is missing. The table includes 190,000 or so clones, around 86% detected once. The sample comprised PBMCs. The receptors come from a man over 45 in good health and CMV-seronegative.

This clone was seen once. The chain carries TRBV4-3 and TRBJ2-5; 8 bases line up with TRBD1. Gene TRBJ2-7 matches the end of the DNA better, so the J call may be wrong. The CDR3 spans 14 residues. CDR1 LGHNA and CDR2 YSLEER come from the germline V gene. This CDR3 is CASSPGQGSYEQYF. CDR3 DNA: TGCGCCAGCAGCCCCGGACAGGGTTCCTACGAGCAGTACTTC.

CDR3 in amino acids: CASSPLGASYNEQFF. The CDR3 DNA sequence: TGTGCCAGCTCACCGCTGGGGGCTTCCTACAATGAGCAGTTCTTC. The chain employs TRBV18 and TRBJ2-1, with D perhaps matching TRBD1 (6 bases). Germline V gene data show CDR1 as KGHSH and CDR2 as LQKENI. Trimming stripped 3 bases from V and 1 base from J, with 10 bases between. The CDR3 sequence is 15 residues long.

This chain joins TRBV7-6 and TRBJ1-1, with D uncertain. The CDR3 is 13 amino acids. In germline, CDR1 is SGHVS, CDR2 FNYEAQ. Trimming took off 6 bases at V and 1 base at J, with 9 bases between the two ends. The CDR3 loop reads CASSKQTNTEAFF. The CDR3 DNA reads TGTGCCAGCAGTAAACAGACGAACACTGAAGCTTTCTTT.

The chain carries TRBV7-6 and TRBJ1-2, with D possibly TRBD1 on 6 matching bases. V was pared by 5 bases and J by 5 bases, with 18 bases between. Germline V gene sequence: CDR1 SGHVS, CDR2 FNYEAQ. This CDR3 is 15 amino acids long. This chain's CDR3 is CASSPRGLRGYGYTF. CDR3 bases: TGTGCCAGCAGCCCTCGGGGCCTAAGGGGGTATGGCTACACCTTC. Based on the CDR3 plus reference TRBV7-6 and TRBJ1-2, the full variable domain is GAGVSQSPRYKVTKRGQDVALRCDPISGHVSLYWYRQALGQGPEFLTYFNYEAQQDKSGLPNDRFSAERPEGSISTLTIQRTEQRDSAMYRCASSPRGLRGYGYTFGSGTRLTVV.

CDR3 nucleotides: TGTGCCAGCAGCCCGCCGACAGGGGTCCGAAGTGTGCAGTTCTTC. Its protein product is CASSPPTGVRSVQFF. The chain recombines TRBV5-6 with TRBJ2-1; 8 bases are shared with TRBD1. This CDR3 is built from 15 residues. V was pared by 4 bases and J by 12 bases, with 15 bases of the junction left unmatched. Germline loops: CDR1 SGHDT, CDR2 YYEEEE.

The CDR3 DNA follows: TGTGCCAGTAGTAACCACCGGGACACCAACTACGAGCAGTACTTC. Translation gives CASSNHRDTNYEQYF. The chain carries TRBV19 and TRBJ2-7; D might be TRBD1 (6 bases). CDR3 length: 15 residues. Germline V lookup: CDR1 LNHDA, CDR2 SQIVND (reference sequence). Trimming took off 4 bases at V and 3 bases at J, with 16 bases between the two ends. Full variable domain (outside the CDR3, taken from reference TRBV19 and TRBJ2-7): DGGITQSPKYLFRKEGQNVTLSCEQNLNHDAMYWYRQDPGQGLRLIYYSQIVNDFQKGDIAEGYSVSREKKESFPLTVTSAQKNPTAFYLCASSNHRDTNYEQYFGPGTRLTVT.

The chain links TRBV5-6 to TRBJ2-7; a weak D match, TRBD1 (6 bases). Trimming pared 6 bases from V and 7 bases from J, leaving 23 bases between. The CDR3 covers 15 residues. CDR1 is SGHDT, CDR2 YYEEEE, per germline. CDR3 amino acids: CASTAPLGAPKEQYF. The CDR3, as DNA: TGTGCCAGCACCGCTCCGCTGGGGGCGCCGAAGGAGCAGTACTTC.

The chain employs TRBV5-1 and TRBJ1-5; the D is unclear. The CDR3 contains 15 residues. Trimming took 0 bases from V and 9 from J, leaving 16 bases between them. Germline CDR1 reads SGHRS; CDR2 reads YFSETQ. In nucleotides, the CDR3 is TGCGCCAGCAGCTTGGATCCAGGCCCGCAATGGCCCCAGCATTTT. It encodes CASSLDPGPQWPQHF.